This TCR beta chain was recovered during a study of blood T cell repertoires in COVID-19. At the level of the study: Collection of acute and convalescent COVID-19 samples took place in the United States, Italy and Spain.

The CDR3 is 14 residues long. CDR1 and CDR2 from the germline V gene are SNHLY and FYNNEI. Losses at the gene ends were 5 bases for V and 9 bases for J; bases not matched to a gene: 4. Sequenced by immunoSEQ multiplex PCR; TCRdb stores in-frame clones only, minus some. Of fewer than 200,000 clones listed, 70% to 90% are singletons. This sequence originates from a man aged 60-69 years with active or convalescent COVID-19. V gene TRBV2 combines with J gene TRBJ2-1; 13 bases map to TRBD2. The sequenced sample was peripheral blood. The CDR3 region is CASSRLAGGGEQFF. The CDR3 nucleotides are TGTGCCAGCAGTCGACTAGCGGGGGGAGGTGAGCAGTTCTTC.